This T cell receptor (beta chain) is drawn from a study of blood T cell repertoires in COVID-19. At the level of the study: Recovered Cohort 3 donors showed two negative PCRs, clearance, or symptom resolution. Sources were T cells, B-cell-depleted T cells, or PBMCs; the material itself was cDNA or gDNA. The samples span acute and convalescent COVID-19 from the United States, Italy and Spain.

V lost 7 bases and J 4 bases, leaving 20 bases between the germline ends. There are 16 residues in the CDR3. Germline V gene sequence: CDR1 MDHEN, CDR2 SYDVKM. Study processing details: Quantification of nucleated cells was approximated via reference gene primer amplification. Here immunoSEQ multiplex PCR was the method, and the copy in TCRdb shows in-frame clones only, minus some. For V, J and clone size, that table is used; D and trimming come from the DNA. The sample gives some 330,000 clones, roughly 86% of which show up once; around 1.9% is in the top ten. The receptor comes from a man aged 35-49 years in a cohort exposed to, infected with or recovered from COVID-19 (not recorded which). The sequenced sample was PBMCs or T cells enriched from blood (not recorded which). The chain links TRBV28 to TRBJ1-5; TRBD1 might be the D (6 bases). CDR3 amino acids: CASTLTAGGPNQPQHF. In nucleotides, the CDR3 is TGTGCCAGCACCCTCACGGCGGGGGGCCCGAATCAGCCCCAGCATTTT.